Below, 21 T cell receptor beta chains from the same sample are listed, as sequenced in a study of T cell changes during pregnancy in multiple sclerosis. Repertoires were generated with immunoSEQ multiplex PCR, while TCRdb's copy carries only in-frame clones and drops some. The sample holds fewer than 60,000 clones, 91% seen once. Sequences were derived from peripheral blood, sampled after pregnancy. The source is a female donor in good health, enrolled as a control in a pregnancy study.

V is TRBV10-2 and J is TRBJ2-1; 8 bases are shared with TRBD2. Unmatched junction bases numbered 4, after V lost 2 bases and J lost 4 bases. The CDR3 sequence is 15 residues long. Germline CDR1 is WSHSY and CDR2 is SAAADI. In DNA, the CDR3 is TGCGCCAGCAGTGAGAGGATAGCGGGATACAATGAGCAGTTCTTC. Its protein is CASSERIAGYNEQFF.

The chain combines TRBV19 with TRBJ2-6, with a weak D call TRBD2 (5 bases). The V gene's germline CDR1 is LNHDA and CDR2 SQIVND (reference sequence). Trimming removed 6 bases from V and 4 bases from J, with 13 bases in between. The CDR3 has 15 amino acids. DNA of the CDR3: TGTGCCAGTAGGGCGAGGGTGGCCGGGGCCAACGTCCTGACTTTC. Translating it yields CASRARVAGANVLTF. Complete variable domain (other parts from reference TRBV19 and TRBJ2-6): DGGITQSPKYLFRKEGQNVTLSCEQNLNHDAMYWYRQDPGQGLRLIYYSQIVNDFQKGDIAEGYSVSREKKESFPLTVTSAQKNPTAFYLCASRARVAGANVLTFGAGSRLTVL.

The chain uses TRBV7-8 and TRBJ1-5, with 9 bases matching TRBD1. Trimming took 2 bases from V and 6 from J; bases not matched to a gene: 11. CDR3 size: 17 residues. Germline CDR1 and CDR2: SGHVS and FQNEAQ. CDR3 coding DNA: TGTGCCAGCAGCTTAAGAATACCGGGACAGGGAACTCAGCCCCAGCATTTT. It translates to CASSLRIPGQGTQPQHF.

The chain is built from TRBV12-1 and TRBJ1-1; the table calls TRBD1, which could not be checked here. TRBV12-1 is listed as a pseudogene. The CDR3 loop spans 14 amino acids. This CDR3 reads CASSFRPMNTEAFF. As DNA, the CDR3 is TGTGCCAGCAGCTTCAGGCCCATGAACACTGAAGCTTTCTTT.

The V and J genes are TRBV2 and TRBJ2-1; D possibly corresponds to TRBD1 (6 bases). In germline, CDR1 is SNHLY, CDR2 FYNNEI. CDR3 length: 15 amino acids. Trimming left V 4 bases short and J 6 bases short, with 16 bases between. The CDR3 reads CASSGRQGRFNEQFF. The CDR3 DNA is TGTGCCAGCAGTGGTAGGCAGGGGAGATTCAATGAGCAGTTCTTC.

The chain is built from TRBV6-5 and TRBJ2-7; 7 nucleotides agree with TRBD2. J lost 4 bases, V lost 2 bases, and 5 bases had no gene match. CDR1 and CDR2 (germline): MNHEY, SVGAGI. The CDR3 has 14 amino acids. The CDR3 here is CASSYGGGGYEQYF. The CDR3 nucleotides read TGTGCCAGCAGTTACGGTGGGGGGGGGTACGAGCAGTACTTC.

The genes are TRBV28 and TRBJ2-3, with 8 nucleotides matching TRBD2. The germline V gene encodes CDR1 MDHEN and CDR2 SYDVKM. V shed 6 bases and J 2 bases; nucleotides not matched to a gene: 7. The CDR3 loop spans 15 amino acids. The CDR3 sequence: CASSYSGAITDTQYF. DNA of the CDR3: TGTGCCAGCAGCTATAGCGGGGCTATCACAGATACGCAGTATTTT.

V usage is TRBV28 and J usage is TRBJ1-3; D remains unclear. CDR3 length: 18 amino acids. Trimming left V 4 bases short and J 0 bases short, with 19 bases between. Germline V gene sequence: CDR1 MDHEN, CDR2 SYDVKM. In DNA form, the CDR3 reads TGTGCCAGCAGTTCATTCGCGGGGAGATCAAGCTCTGGAAACACCATATATTTT. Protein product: CASSSFAGRSSSGNTIYF.

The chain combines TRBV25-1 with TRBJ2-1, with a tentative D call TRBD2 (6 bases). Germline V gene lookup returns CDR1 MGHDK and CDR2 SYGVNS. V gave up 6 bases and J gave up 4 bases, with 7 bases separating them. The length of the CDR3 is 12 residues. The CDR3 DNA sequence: TGTGCCAGCAGGCGGGGATACAATGAGCAGTTCTTC. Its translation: CASRRGYNEQFF.

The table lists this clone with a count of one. CDR3 in amino acids: CASSRTRRAGTDTQYF. The CDR3 region has the DNA TGTGCCAGCAGCCGGACTAGGAGAGCGGGCACAGATACGCAGTATTTT. The rearrangement uses TRBV9 and TRBJ2-3, with 7 bases fitting TRBD2. Germline V gene lookup returns CDR1 SGDLS and CDR2 YYNGEE. The trim removed 4 bases at V and 1 base at J, leaving 9 bases unmatched. The CDR3 totals 16 residues.

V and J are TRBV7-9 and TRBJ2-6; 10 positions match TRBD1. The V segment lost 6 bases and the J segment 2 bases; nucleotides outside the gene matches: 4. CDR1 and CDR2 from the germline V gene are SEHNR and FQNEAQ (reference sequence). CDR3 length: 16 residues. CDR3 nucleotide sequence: TGTGCCAGCAGTCCGACAGGGGGCGCTGGGGCCAACGTCCTGACTTTC. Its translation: CASSPTGGAGANVLTF.

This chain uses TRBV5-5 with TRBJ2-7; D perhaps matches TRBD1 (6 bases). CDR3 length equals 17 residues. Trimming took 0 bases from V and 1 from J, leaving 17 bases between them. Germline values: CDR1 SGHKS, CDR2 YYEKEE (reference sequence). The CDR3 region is CASSLGSGQGISYEQYF. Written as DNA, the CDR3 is TGTGCCAGCAGCTTGGGGTCCGGGCAGGGGATATCCTACGAGCAGTACTTC.

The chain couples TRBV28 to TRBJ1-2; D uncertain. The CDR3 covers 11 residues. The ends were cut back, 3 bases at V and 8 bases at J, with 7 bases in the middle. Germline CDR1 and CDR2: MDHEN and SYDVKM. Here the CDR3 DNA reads TGTGCCAGCAGTTTCGGTATAGGCTACACCTTC. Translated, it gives CASSFGIGYTF.

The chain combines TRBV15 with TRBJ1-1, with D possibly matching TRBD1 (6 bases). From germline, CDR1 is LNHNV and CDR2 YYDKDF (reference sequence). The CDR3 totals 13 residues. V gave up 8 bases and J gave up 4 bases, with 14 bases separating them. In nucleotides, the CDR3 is TGTGCCACCGAGGGGGGGGAGGGCACTGAAGCTTTCTTT. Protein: CATEGGEGTEAFF.

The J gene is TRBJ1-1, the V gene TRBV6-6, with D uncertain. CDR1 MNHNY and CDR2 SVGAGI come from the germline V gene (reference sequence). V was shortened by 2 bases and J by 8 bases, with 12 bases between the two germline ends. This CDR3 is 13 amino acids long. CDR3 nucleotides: TGTGCCAGCAGTTACGGACCGCCTAGCGAAGCTTTCTTT. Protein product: CASSYGPPSEAFF.

CDR3: CASSHQLGQGVENIQYF. Here the CDR3 DNA reads TGTGCCAGCAGCCATCAACTCGGACAGGGAGTTGAAAACATTCAGTACTTC. The rearrangement joins TRBV4-2 to TRBJ2-4; 8 positions agree with TRBD1. The junction had 12 bases not matched to a gene; V was cut back by 3 bases and J by 5 bases. This CDR3 has 17 amino acids. Germline CDR1 LGHNA, CDR2 YNFKEQ.

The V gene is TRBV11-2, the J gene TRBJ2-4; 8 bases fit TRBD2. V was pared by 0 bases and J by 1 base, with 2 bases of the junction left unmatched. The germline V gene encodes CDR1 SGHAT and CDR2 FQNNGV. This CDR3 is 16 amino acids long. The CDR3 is CASSLEGGRAKNIQYF. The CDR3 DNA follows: TGTGCCAGCAGCTTAGAGGGCGGGAGGGCCAAAAACATTCAGTACTTC.

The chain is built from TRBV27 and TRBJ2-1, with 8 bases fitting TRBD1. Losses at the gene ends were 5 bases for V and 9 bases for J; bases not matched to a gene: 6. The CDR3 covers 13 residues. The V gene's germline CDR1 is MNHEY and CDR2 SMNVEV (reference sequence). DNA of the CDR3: TGTGCCAGCAGTCCACGAGACAGGGGTGAGCAGTTCTTC. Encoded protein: CASSPRDRGEQFF.

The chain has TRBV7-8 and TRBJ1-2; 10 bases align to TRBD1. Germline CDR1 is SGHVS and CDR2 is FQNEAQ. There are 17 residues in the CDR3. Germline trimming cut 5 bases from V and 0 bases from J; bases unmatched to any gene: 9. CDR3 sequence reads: CASSGRQGATANYGYTF. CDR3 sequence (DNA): TGTGCCAGCAGCGGACGACAGGGGGCGACTGCTAACTATGGCTACACCTTC.

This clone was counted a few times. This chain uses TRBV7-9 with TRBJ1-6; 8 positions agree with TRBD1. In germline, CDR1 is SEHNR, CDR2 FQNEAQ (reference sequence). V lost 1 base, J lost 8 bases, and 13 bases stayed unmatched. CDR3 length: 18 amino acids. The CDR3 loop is CASSLERLDRAQYSPLHF. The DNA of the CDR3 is TGTGCCAGCAGCTTAGAGCGGTTGGACAGGGCTCAATATTCACCCCTCCACTTT.

The CDR3 region has the DNA TGTGCCAGCAGCTTAGAGGCGGGGTGGGGGGGGGATCAGCCCCAGCATTTT. This codes for CASSLEAGWGGDQPQHF. The V gene is TRBV7-2, the J gene TRBJ1-5, with D maybe TRBD1 (5 bases). Trimming took off 1 base at V and 5 bases at J, with 18 bases between the two ends. Looked up from germline, CDR1 is SGHTA and CDR2 is FQGNSA. The CDR3 runs 17 residues.